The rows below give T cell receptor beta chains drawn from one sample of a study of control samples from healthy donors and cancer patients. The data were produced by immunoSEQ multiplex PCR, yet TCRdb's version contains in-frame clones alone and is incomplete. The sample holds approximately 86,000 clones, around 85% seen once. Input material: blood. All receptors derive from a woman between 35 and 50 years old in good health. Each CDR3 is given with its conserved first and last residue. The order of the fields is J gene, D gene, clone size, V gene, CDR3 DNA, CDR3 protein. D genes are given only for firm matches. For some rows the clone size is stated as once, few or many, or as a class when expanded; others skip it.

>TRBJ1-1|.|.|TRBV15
TGTGCCACCAGCGCTAGGACGGTGAACACTGAAGCTTTCTTT
CATSARTVNTEAFF
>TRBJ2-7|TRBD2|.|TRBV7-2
TGTGCCAGCAGCTTAGAGGGGATGGGGACTATACTGTCCTACGAGCAGTACTTC
CASSLEGMGTILSYEQYF
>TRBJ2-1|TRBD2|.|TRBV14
TGTGCCAGCAGCCTGGGACTAGCGGGGGCCTCAAACTACAATGAGCAGTTCTTC
CASSLGLAGASNYNEQFF
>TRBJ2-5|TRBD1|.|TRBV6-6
TGTGCCAGCAGTCCCCGGAGGACAGGGAGGTTCCAAGAGACCCAGTACTTC
CASSPRRTGRFQETQYF
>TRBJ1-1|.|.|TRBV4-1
TGCGCCAGCAGCCAAGTTCAGGGTACGGCTGAAGCTTTCTTT
CASSQVQGTAEAFF
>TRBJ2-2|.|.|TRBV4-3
TGCGCCAGCAGCCAGGATAGGGACACCGGGGAGCTGTTTTTT
CASSQDRDTGELFF
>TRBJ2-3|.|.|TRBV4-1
TGCGCCAGCAGCCAAGATATGTGGGAATCAGACACAGATACGCAGTATTTT
CASSQDMWESDTDTQYF
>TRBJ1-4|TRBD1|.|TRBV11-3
TGTGCCAGCAGCCCGCGGACAGGGAGGGGAGAAAAACTGTTTTTT
CASSPRTGRGEKLFF
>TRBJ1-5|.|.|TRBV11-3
TGTGCCAGCAGCTTAGGAGACAATCAGCCCCAGCATTTT
CASSLGDNQPQHF
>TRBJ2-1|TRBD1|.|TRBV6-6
TGTGCCAGCACCGGACAGGCGAGCTCCTACAATGAGCAGTTCTTC
CASTGQASSYNEQFF
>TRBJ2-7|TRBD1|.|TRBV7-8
TGTGCCAGCAGCCCCTCCACAGGGGGCTACGAGCAGTACTTC
CASSPSTGGYEQYF
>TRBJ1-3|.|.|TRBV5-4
TGTGCCAGCAGCTTGCAGGGCGGAAACACCATATATTTT
CASSLQGGNTIYF
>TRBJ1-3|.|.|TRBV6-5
TGTGCCAGCAGGCACCCATTCGACTCTGGAAACACCATATATTTT
CASRHPFDSGNTIYF
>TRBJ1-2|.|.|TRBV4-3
TGCGCCAGCAGCCAGACCCCGAGGGTTGGGTCTACGTATGGCTACACCTTC
CASSQTPRVGSTYGYTF
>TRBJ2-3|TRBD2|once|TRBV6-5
TGTGCCAGCAGTTACCTCGGGGGGGGGCCAGATACGCAGTATTTT
CASSYLGGGPDTQYF
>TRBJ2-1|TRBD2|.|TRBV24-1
TGTGCCACCAGTGATTTTGAGTCTAGCGGGGATGAGCAGTTCTTC
CATSDFESSGDEQFF
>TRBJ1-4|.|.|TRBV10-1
TGCGCCAGCAGTGACTCGGGTAATGAAAAACTGTTTTTT
CASSDSGNEKLFF
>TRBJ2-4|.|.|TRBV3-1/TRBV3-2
TGTGCCAGCAGCCAAGTAACCCAAGGGGGCAAAAACATTCAGTACTTC
CASSQVTQGGKNIQYF
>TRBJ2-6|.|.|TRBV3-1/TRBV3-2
TGTGCCAGCAGCCATGCCCAGGGAGCAGAGAACTCTGGGGCCAACGTCCTGACTTTC
CASSHAQGAENSGANVLTF
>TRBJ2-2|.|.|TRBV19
TGTGCCAGTAGGCTGACTACTAACACCGGGGAGCTGTTTTTT
CASRLTTNTGELFF
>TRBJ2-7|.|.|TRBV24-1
TGTGCCACCAGTGACCCCAGGGCCCGCCGGTACGAGCAGTACTTC
CATSDPRARRYEQYF
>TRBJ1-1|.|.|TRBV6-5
TGTGCCAGCCAGGCACCGGGTGGCACTGAAGCTTTCTTT
CASQAPGGTEAFF
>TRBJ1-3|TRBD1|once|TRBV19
TGTGCCAGTAGAACCGGGACAGCCCGTGGAAACACCATATATTTT
CASRTGTARGNTIYF
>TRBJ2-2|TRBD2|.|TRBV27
TGTGCCAGCAAGAGAGAAGCGGGGGGGCCTGCCGGGGAGCTGTTTTTT
CASKREAGGPAGELFF
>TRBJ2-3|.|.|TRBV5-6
TGTGCCAGCAGCTTCCCCCGGGGAGCAGATACGCAGTATTTT
CASSFPRGADTQYF
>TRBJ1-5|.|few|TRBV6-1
TGTGCCAGCAGTGAGGTGGAAGGGGGTGATCAGCCCCAGCATTTT
CASSEVEGGDQPQHF
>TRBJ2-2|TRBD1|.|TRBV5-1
TGCGCCAGCATCCGTCGGACAGGGGGGACCGGGGAGCTGTTTTTT
CASIRRTGGTGELFF
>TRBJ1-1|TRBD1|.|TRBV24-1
TGTGCCGGAAGAACAGGGGGCCGACCGAAAACTTTCTTT
CAGRTGGRPKTFF
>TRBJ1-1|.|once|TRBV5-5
TGTGCCAGCAGCTTGGGCAGGGCGTCGGCTGAAGCTTTCTTT
CASSLGRASAEAFF
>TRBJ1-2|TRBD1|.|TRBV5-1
TGCGCCAGCAGCTTTGGACAGGGGTTTTCTCTTCAAGGCTACACCTTC
CASSFGQGFSLQGYTF
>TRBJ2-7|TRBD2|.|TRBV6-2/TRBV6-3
TGTGCCAGCAGTTCTCGTCGGCGGGGGACCTACGAGCAGTACTTC
CASSSRRRGTYEQYF
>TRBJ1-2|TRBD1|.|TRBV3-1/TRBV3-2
TGTGCCAGCGGGGACAGGGGCGCTGCCGGCTACACCTTC
CASGDRGAAGYTF
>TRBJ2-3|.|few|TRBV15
TGTGCCACCAGCAGAGTAGGGGGGGCACGCACAGATACGCAGTATTTT
CATSRVGGARTDTQYF